This TCR beta chain stems from a study of blood T cells in healthy people across ages. Study-wide context: Template switching recovered approximately one barcoded beta molecule for every two T cells.

As to this clonotype: No antigen is known for it.

Together with a sample-barcoded 5' primer, a J-beta primer mix was included in a second PCR lasting about 7 to 12 cycles. In TCRdb, the 5' RACE reads were re-called with MiXCR into one record per CDR3 protein. Among approximately 730,000 distinct CDR3 sequences, 50% to 65% were seen once, and the ten largest hold 40% to 50%. The CDR3 is made up of 13 amino acids. Per germline, CDR1 DFQATT and CDR2 SNEGSKA (reference sequence). V shed 3 bases and J 10 bases; nucleotides not matched to a gene: 8. Caucasian individuals from Russia who were healthy and aged roughly 6 to 95 acted as donors. Isolated per sample were at least 7 million PBMCs. Study-level results: Per million T cells, the diversity of TCR beta decreased roughly linearly as age advanced.

The chain carries TRBV20-1 and TRBJ2-1, with TRBD2 matching 8 bases. The clonotype was recovered from a man older than 75 in good health. The sequencing input was blood. CDR3: CSASGGGTSEQFF. The CDR3 coding sequence is TGCAGTGCTAGCGGGGGGGGAACCTCGGAGCAGTTCTTC.